This T cell receptor (beta chain) was sequenced during a study of cytomegalovirus exposure and HLA in healthy donors. Whole-study context: Out of roughly 200 million T cells, an earlier analysis found more than 95 million unique TCR beta sequences in total.

The CDR3 contains 19 residues. V shed 5 bases, J shed 3 bases, and the junction held 18 bases outside the gene matches. The germline V gene has CDR1 GTSNPN and CDR2 SVGIG (reference sequence). Primers included in the PCR were 60 Vbeta and 13 Jbeta primers. In the original analysis: As a later analysis found, there were 80 million or so unique TCR beta chains, of which 8.5 million to 13 million were shared. Clones were sequenced by immunoSEQ multiplex PCR, and TCRdb holds only the in-frame ones, with some missing. D and trimming were read from the DNA, whereas the V and J calls and clone size are those reported in that table. The sample carries around 300,000 clones, almost 85% recorded once.

V and J are TRBV30 and TRBJ2-3; TRBD2 matches 12 bases. Sequences were obtained from PBMCs. The receptor was isolated from a woman in her thirties or forties in good health and CMV-seropositive. Here the CDR3 reads CAWGRELAGGLVGTDTQYF. DNA of the CDR3: TGTGCCTGGGGTAGGGAACTAGCGGGAGGACTTGTTGGAACAGATACGCAGTATTTT. Drawing the rest from reference TRBV30 and TRBJ2-3, the complete variable domain is SQTIHQWPATLVQPVGSPLSLECTVEGTSNPNLYWYRQAAGRGLQLLFYSVGIGQISSEVPQNLSASRPQDRQFILSSKKLLLSDSGFYLCAWGRELAGGLVGTDTQYFGPGTRLTVL.